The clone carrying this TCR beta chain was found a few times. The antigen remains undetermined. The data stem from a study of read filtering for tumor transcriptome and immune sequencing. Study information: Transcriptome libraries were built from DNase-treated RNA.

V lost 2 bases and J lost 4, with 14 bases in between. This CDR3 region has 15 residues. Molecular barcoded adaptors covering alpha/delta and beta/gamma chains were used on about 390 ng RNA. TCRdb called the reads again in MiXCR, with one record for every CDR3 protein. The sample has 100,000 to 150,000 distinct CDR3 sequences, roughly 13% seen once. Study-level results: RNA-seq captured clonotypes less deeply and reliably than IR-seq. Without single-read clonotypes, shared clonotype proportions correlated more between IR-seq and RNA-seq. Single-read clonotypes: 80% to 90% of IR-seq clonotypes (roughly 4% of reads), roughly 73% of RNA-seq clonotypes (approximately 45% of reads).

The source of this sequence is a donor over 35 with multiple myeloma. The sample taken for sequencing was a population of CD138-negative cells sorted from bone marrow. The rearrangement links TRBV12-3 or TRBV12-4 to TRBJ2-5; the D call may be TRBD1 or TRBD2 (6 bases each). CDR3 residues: CASSLTGAQRETQYF. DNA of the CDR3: TGTGCCAGCAGTTTAACGGGGGCGCAGAGAGAGACCCAGTACTTC.